Listed here are 5 T cell receptor beta chains from one sample, sequenced in a study of shared clonotypes between healthy human individuals. The protocol was immunoSEQ multiplex PCR, while the TCRdb copy is restricted to in-frame clones and leaves out a portion. The data show over a million clones, about 98% seen once. Sample: naive CD4+ T cells sorted from blood. The subset is: CD45RA+ positively selected. The receptors were gathered from a man aged 25-45 years in good health.

The chain employs TRBV7-2 and TRBJ1-1, with a weak D call TRBD1 (5 bases). This CDR3 comprises 16 residues. V was trimmed by 1 base and J by 2 bases, leaving 14 bases between them. In germline, CDR1 is SGHTA, CDR2 FQGNSA. The CDR3 is CASSLGARGSNTEAFF. The CDR3 DNA is TGTGCCAGCAGCTTAGGTGCGCGGGGGAGCAACACTGAAGCTTTCTTT.

J is TRBJ1-1 and V is TRBV14; D is ambiguous. Germline V gene data show CDR1 as SGHDN and CDR2 as FVKESK. The CDR3 is 14 amino acids. Trimming stripped 5 bases from V and 4 bases from J, with 14 bases between. CDR3 region: CASSRRRESTEAFF. CDR3 coding DNA: TGTGCCAGCAGCAGACGAAGGGAATCCACTGAAGCTTTCTTT. Using reference TRBV14 and TRBJ1-1 for the parts outside the CDR3, the full variable domain is EAGVTQFPSHSVIEKGQTVTLRCDPISGHDNLYWYRRVMGKEIKFLLHFVKESKQDESGMPNNRFLAERTGGTYSTLKVQPAELEDSGVYFCASSRRRESTEAFFGQGTRLTVV.

V is TRBV18 and J is TRBJ2-7; 7 bases align to TRBD2. Germline trimming cut 6 bases from V and 6 bases from J; bases unmatched to any gene: 17. The CDR3 sequence is 16 residues long. Germline V gene lookup returns CDR1 KGHSH and CDR2 LQKENI. The CDR3, as DNA: TGTGCCAGCTCGCACACGGCTTCAGGTGGGGGGGGCGAGCAGTACTTC. It yields the protein CASSHTASGGGGEQYF.

In regard to this clone: The junction differs from germline at one of its ends, possibly a read error. J is TRBJ2-5 and V is TRBV7-7; D call uncertain. The CDR3 has 15 amino acids. Germline assignment: CDR1 SSHAT and CDR2 FNYEAQ (reference sequence). The CDR3 spells CASSLVPFGQETQYF. DNA of the CDR3: TGTGCTAGCAGCTTAGTCCCGTTCGGACAAGAGACCCAGTACTTC.

This chain connects TRBV4-2 to TRBJ2-1; D unresolved. Trimming removed 1 base at V and 9 bases at J, with 10 bases between. Germline CDR1 reads LGHNA; CDR2 reads YNFKEQ. The CDR3 covers 13 residues. The CDR3 region is CASSQAGLGEQFF. DNA for the CDR3: TGTGCCAGCAGCCAAGCTGGGTTGGGTGAGCAGTTCTTC.